This TCR beta chain was captured in a study of T cell clonality in common variable immunodeficiency. General study points: Links between repertoire features and CVID complications were heterogeneity-limited.

TCRdb's copy holds only in-frame clones and misses some; the assay was immunoSEQ multiplex PCR. There are under 35,000 clones in the sample, none observed a single time. The V gene's germline CDR1 is KGHSH and CDR2 LQKENI. CDR3 length equals 16 residues. With regard to this clone: The antigen is not known. The sequence runs out 3 residues before the end of the CDR3; the remainder is reconstructed from the germline J gene.

The chain is built from TRBV18 and TRBJ2-3, with D perhaps matching TRBD1 (6 bases). This clonotype was sampled from a person between 18 and 75 years old in good health. Sequencing was performed on peripheral blood mononuclear cells. The CDR3 DNA, read in part, is TGTGCCAGCTCACCACTCCCACTAGGGACACAAGAGACG. This sequence encodes CASSPLPLGTQET. The whole CDR3 reads CASSPLPLGTQETQYF.